The T cell receptor beta chain described here comes from a study of blood T cell repertoires in COVID-19. The CDR3 consists of 17 residues. V lost 1 base to trimming and J lost 6 bases; unmatched junction nucleotides: 10. CDR1 KGHSH and CDR2 LQKENI come from the germline V gene. Some clones are missing from TCRdb's copy, which holds only in-frame ones; the method was immunoSEQ multiplex PCR. The table shows 100,000 to 150,000 clones, with over 75% occurring only once. The sequence was obtained from a man in his sixties with acute or convalescent COVID-19. This chain joins TRBV18 and TRBJ2-2; TRBD1 matches 8 bases. Sequenced material: peripheral blood. Here the CDR3 DNA reads TGTGCCAGCTCACCACTGGAGTCAGGGGGCGTCGCCGGGGAGCTGTTTTTT. Its protein is CASSPLESGGVAGELFF.